Shown below are 10 T cell receptor beta chains from a single sample sequenced in a study of blood T cell repertoires in COVID-19. Clones were sequenced by immunoSEQ multiplex PCR, and TCRdb holds only the in-frame ones, with some missing. This table holds 200,000 to 250,000 clones, about 87% found once. The specimen sequenced was PBMCs or T cells enriched from blood (not recorded which). Source of these receptors: a woman aged 25 to 39 who had recovered from COVID-19.

There are a few counts of this clone. The same CDR3 also results from other DNA sequences found in this sample. The rearrangement links TRBV6-4 to TRBJ2-3, with 14 positions matching TRBD2. J lost 4 bases, V lost 0 bases, and 0 bases had no gene match. The CDR3 loop spans 16 amino acids. Germline values: CDR1 MRHNA, CDR2 SNTAGT. This chain's CDR3 is CASSDSTSGGADTQYF. The CDR3 bases are TGTGCCAGCAGTGACTCGACTAGCGGGGGGGCAGATACGCAGTATTTT.

The chain's CDR3 is CASSLAGTGLGYTF. CDR3 in DNA: TGCGCCAGCAGCTTGGCCGGAACAGGGTTAGGCTACACCTTC. This chain links TRBV5-1 with TRBJ1-2; D might be TRBD1 (6 bases). This CDR3 region has 14 residues. Germline CDR1 reads SGHRS; CDR2 reads YFSETQ. V was shortened by 0 bases and J by 8 bases, with 14 bases between the two germline ends.

V gene TRBV4-2 combines with J gene TRBJ1-2; TRBD1 aligns across 9 bases. CDR3 length equals 15 residues. From germline, CDR1 is LGHNA and CDR2 YNFKEQ. V lost 1 base, J lost 8 bases, and 8 bases stayed unmatched. For the CDR3, the DNA is TGTGCCAGCAGCCAAGCCCGGACAGGGGCTAGCGGCTACACCTTC. It is translated as CASSQARTGASGYTF.

The chain couples TRBV7-2 to TRBJ2-5; no firm D call. Germline CDR1 and CDR2: SGHTA and FQGNSA. The CDR3 consists of 15 residues. V was pared by 3 bases and J by 1 base, with 12 bases between. The CDR3 reads CASSFLSVSQETQYF. The CDR3 DNA follows: TGTGCCAGCAGCTTCTTATCCGTCTCCCAAGAGACCCAGTACTTC. The whole variable domain, remainder taken from reference TRBV7-2 and TRBJ2-5, is GAGVSQSPSNKVTEKGKDVELRCDPISGHTALYWYRQSLGQGLEFLIYFQGNSAPDKSGLPSDRFSAERTGGSVSTLTIQRTQQEDSAVYLCASSFLSVSQETQYFGPGTRLLVL.

The rearrangement uses TRBV4-2 and TRBJ2-7, with 14 bases matching TRBD2. This CDR3 contains 17 residues. J gave up 4 bases and V 1 base, and 6 bases lay outside the gene matches. CDR1 is LGHNA and CDR2 is YNFKEQ in the germline V gene. CDR3 loop: CASSQGLAGGFAYEQYF. The CDR3 DNA reads TGTGCCAGCAGCCAAGGACTAGCGGGGGGGTTCGCGTACGAGCAGTACTTC.

This chain links TRBV3-1 (or the pseudogene TRBV3-2) with TRBJ2-2, with 8 bases fitting TRBD2. This CDR3 comprises 16 residues. The V gene's germline CDR1 is LGHDT and CDR2 YNNKEL (reference sequence). With V trimmed by 4 bases and J by 0 bases, 4 bases remained unmatched. The CDR3 nucleotides are TGTGCCAGCAGCCTGTGGCGGGGGGCGAACACCGGGGAGCTGTTTTTT. As protein: CASSLWRGANTGELFF.

This chain connects TRBV6-4 to TRBJ1-1; D is uncertain. CDR1 and CDR2 from the germline V gene are MRHNA and SNTAGT. V lost 0 bases and J 5 bases, leaving 10 bases between the germline ends. The CDR3 is 14 amino acids. CDR3 sequence reads: CASSDSPAGTEAFF. The DNA for the CDR3 is TGTGCCAGCAGTGACTCCCCCGCCGGGACTGAAGCTTTCTTT.

This clone was observed a few times. V and J are TRBV4-3 and TRBJ1-1, with a weak D call TRBD1 (6 bases). Deletions cut 4 bases from V and 0 bases from J, with 9 bases between. The CDR3 is made up of 14 amino acids. Per germline, CDR1 LGHNA and CDR2 YSLEER. For the CDR3, the DNA is TGCGCCAGCAGCCGGGGACACCTGAACACTGAAGCTTTCTTT. Encoded protein: CASSRGHLNTEAFF.

The genes are TRBV19 and TRBJ2-3, with D maybe TRBD2 (6 bases). CDR1 and CDR2 (germline): LNHDA, SQIVND (reference sequence). The CDR3 covers 15 residues. V was shortened by 5 bases and J by 2 bases, with 14 bases between the two germline ends. The chain's CDR3 is CASSPQGGHTDTQYF. CDR3 coding DNA: TGTGCCAGTAGTCCGCAGGGAGGTCACACAGATACGCAGTATTTT.

As regards this clone: Other DNA variants within this sample encode the same CDR3. J is TRBJ1-2 and V is TRBV12-3 or TRBV12-4; D gene unclear. V was cut by 1 base and J by 4 bases, with 7 bases left in between. CDR3 length: 13 residues. DNA of the CDR3: TGTGCCAGCAGTTTAGGCAGTTCCTATGGCTACACCTTC. This translates into CASSLGSSYGYTF.